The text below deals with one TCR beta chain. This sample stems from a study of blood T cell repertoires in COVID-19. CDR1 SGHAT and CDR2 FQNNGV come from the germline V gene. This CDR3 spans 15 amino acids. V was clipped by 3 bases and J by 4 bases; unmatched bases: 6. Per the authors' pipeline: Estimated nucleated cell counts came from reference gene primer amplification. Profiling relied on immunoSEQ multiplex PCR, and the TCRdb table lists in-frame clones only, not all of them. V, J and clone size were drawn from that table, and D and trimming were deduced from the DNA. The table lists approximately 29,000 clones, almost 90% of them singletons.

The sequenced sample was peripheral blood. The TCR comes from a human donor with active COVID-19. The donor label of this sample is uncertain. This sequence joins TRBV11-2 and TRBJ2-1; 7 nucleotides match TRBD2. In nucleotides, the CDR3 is TGTGCCAGCAGCTTTTGGCGGGGGTTATACAATGAGCAGTTCTTC. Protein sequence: CASSFWRGLYNEQFF.